This is a list of T cell receptor beta chains from one sample in a study of cytomegalovirus exposure and HLA in healthy donors. Repertoires were generated with immunoSEQ multiplex PCR, while TCRdb's copy carries only in-frame clones and drops some. The repertoire includes about 180,000 clones, 78% of them detected once, and 3% to 3.5% sits in the top ten. Specimen: PBMCs. The receptor source for this set is a woman in her 50s in good health and CMV-seropositive. The CDR3 runs from the conserved cysteine through the conserved F or W. A D gene is named only where the DNA matches it firmly. Where a row states a size, it is once, few, many or the class of an expanded clone; other rows omit it.

clone size	D gene	V gene	J gene	CDR3 length	CDR3 protein	CDR3 DNA
.	TRBD1	TRBV19	TRBJ1-2	19	CASSIALRDRVGRNYGYTF	TGTGCCAGTAGTATAGCCCTCCGGGACAGGGTAGGGCGTAACTATGGCTACACCTTC
.	.	TRBV19	TRBJ2-7	14	CASSIDTAGGEQYF	TGTGCCAGTAGTATCGATACGGCGGGTGGCGAGCAGTACTTC
.	.	TRBV9	TRBJ1-4	16	CASSVDSRGTNEKLFF	TGTGCCAGCAGCGTAGATTCGCGGGGGACTAATGAAAAACTGTTTTTT
.	.	TRBV7-2	TRBJ2-7	13	CASSPRSSYEQYF	TGTGCCAGCAGCCCTAGGAGCTCCTACGAGCAGTACTTC
.	.	TRBV19	TRBJ1-2	16	CASIDPDRRDGYGYTF	TGTGCCAGTATCGACCCGGACAGACGCGACGGCTATGGCTACACCTTC
.	.	TRBV7-2	TRBJ2-7	15	CASSQDSILSYEQYF	TGTGCCAGCAGTCAGGACAGCATCCTCTCCTACGAGCAGTACTTC
once	.	TRBV7-6	TRBJ1-6	13	CASSSVSGSPLHF	TGTGCCAGCAGCTCCGTCAGCGGTTCACCCCTCCACTTT
.	.	TRBV9	TRBJ2-1	13	CASSFRPGGEQFF	TGTGCCAGCAGCTTCCGCCCAGGAGGGGAGCAGTTCTTC
.	.	TRBV10-3	TRBJ1-2	13	CAIMAAGNYGYTF	TGTGCCATCATGGCGGCAGGGAACTATGGCTACACCTTC
.	TRBD1	TRBV4-2	TRBJ1-4	16	CASSLAGTDRDQKLFF	TGTGCCAGCAGCCTGGCAGGAACGGACAGGGATCAAAAACTGTTTTTT
few	.	TRBV5-1	TRBJ2-1	14	CASSGGRIYNEQFF	TGCGCCAGCAGCGGGGGCCGCATTTACAATGAGCAGTTCTTC
.	TRBD1	TRBV10-3	TRBJ1-2	15	CAIMEGTGGPYGYTF	TGTGCCATCATGGAAGGGACAGGGGGACCCTATGGCTACACCTTC
.	.	TRBV9	TRBJ1-3	16	CASSVQEALGGNTIYF	TGTGCCAGCAGCGTCCAGGAGGCTCTAGGAGGAAACACCATATATTTT
.	TRBD1	TRBV7-7	TRBJ1-6	14	CASREEGANSPLHF	TGTGCTAGCAGGGAAGAGGGGGCTAATTCACCCCTCCACTTT
.	TRBD2	TRBV7-2	TRBJ2-7	15	CASSPVRLAGNEQYF	TGTGCCAGCAGCCCGGTCCGACTAGCGGGGAACGAGCAGTACTTC
once	.	TRBV5-5	TRBJ2-3	16	CASSRLTQSQADTQYF	TGTGCCAGCAGCCGTTTAACCCAGTCCCAGGCAGATACGCAGTATTTT
few	.	TRBV4-2	TRBJ1-4	18	CASSLSRGGGATNEKLFF	TGTGCCAGCAGCCTCTCGAGGGGAGGGGGAGCAACTAATGAAAAACTGTTTTTT
once	TRBD1	TRBV9	TRBJ2-2	15	CASSAGTALTGELFF	TGTGCCAGCAGCGCCGGGACAGCCCTCACCGGGGAGCTGTTTTTT
.	.	TRBV2	TRBJ2-5	11	CASSYQETQYF	TGTGCCAGTAGCTACCAAGAGACCCAGTACTTC
few	TRBD1	TRBV7-2	TRBJ2-5	15	CASSLATGKGETQYF	TGTGCCAGCAGCTTAGCGACAGGGAAGGGAGAGACCCAGTACTTC
.	TRBD1	TRBV29-1	TRBJ2-2	13	CSALTGGTGELFF	TGCAGCGCCCTGACAGGGGGTACCGGGGAGCTGTTTTTT
few	.	TRBV28	TRBJ1-2	14	CASSLAGRVYGYTF	TGTGCCAGCAGTTTAGCGGGGCGCGTCTATGGCTACACCTTC
few	.	TRBV5-8	TRBJ1-2	15	CASSLGQATNYGYTF	TGTGCCAGCAGCTTGGGACAGGCAACTAACTATGGCTACACCTTC
few	.	TRBV4-1	TRBJ1-1	14	CASSQYFDNTEAFF	TGCGCCAGCAGCCAATACTTTGATAACACTGAAGCTTTCTTT
.	TRBD1	TRBV7-2	TRBJ2-2	16	CASSPLRGQNTGELFF	TGTGCCAGCAGCCCCTTGAGGGGGCAGAACACCGGGGAGCTGTTTTTT
few	TRBD2	TRBV7-2	TRBJ2-7	14	CASSLRGRGNEQYF	TGTGCCAGCAGCTTACGCGGGAGAGGCAACGAGCAGTACTTC